Presented here are 22 T cell receptor beta chains from one specimen sequenced in a study of radiation and T cells in renal cell carcinoma. Described time point: blood 2 weeks post-SBRT. The treatment here: 15 Gy SBRT to primary tumor, nephrectomy 4 weeks later. Sequenced by immunoSEQ multiplex PCR; TCRdb stores in-frame clones only, minus some. The sample shows tens of thousands of clones, roughly 80% of them seen only once. The specimen comprised blood, sampled from a patient whose treatment included radiotherapy and nephrectomy. These receptors were collected from a man aged 55 to 69 with renal cell carcinoma.

V gene TRBV12-2 combines with J gene TRBJ2-7; the DNA was not compared with TRBD1, the D call given in the table. TRBV12-2 is termed a pseudogene. The CDR3 spans 14 residues. CDR3 DNA sequence: TGTGCAAGTCGCTCTACGGACAGGGGGTTCGAGCAGTACTTC. Protein: CASRSTDRGFEQYF.

V usage is TRBV6-4 and J usage is TRBJ2-3; 11 bases align to TRBD2. Per germline, CDR1 MRHNA and CDR2 SNTAGT. J gave up 3 bases and V 5 bases, and 1 base lay outside the gene matches. The CDR3 extends over 14 amino acids. The CDR3: CASSRLAGTDTQYF. CDR3 nucleotides: TGTGCCAGCAGTAGACTAGCGGGGACAGATACGCAGTATTTT.

CDR3 DNA: TGTGCCAGTAGCCCGAAGGGAGGGCCGGACGAGCAGTACTTC. It specifies CASSPKGGPDEQYF. The genes are TRBV19 and TRBJ2-7, with TRBD2 identical over 7 bases. CDR1 and CDR2 from the germline V gene are LNHDA and SQIVND (reference sequence). With V trimmed by 6 bases and J by 5 bases, 10 bases remained unmatched. The CDR3 contains 14 residues.

CDR3 DNA sequence: TGTGCCACCAGAGCTTTCGGGACAGGGCTAGTAGGTACTGAAGCTTTCTTT. It is translated as CATRAFGTGLVGTEAFF. The V call is TRBV15, the J call TRBJ1-1; 9 bases align to TRBD1. Germline CDR1 LNHNV, CDR2 YYDKDF (reference sequence). With 6 bases clipped from V and 5 bases from J, the junction kept 16 bases outside the gene matches. This CDR3 is built from 17 residues.

This chain links TRBV29-1 with TRBJ2-1, with 10 bases that match TRBD1. Per germline, CDR1 SQVTM and CDR2 ANQGSEA. The CDR3 extends over 17 amino acids. V dropped 0 bases and J dropped 9; count of bases not matched to a gene: 14. Here the CDR3 DNA reads TGCAGCGTTGAAGATCGGTTAAGGTGGGGACAGGGGAGTGAGCAGTTCTTC. Encoded protein: CSVEDRLRWGQGSEQFF.

There are a few counts of this clone. J is TRBJ1-6 and V is TRBV5-1; TRBD1 might be the D (5 bases). From germline, CDR1 is SGHRS and CDR2 YFSETQ. The CDR3 loop spans 14 amino acids. Trimming took 4 bases from V and 8 from J, leaving 13 bases between them. This CDR3 reads CASSVQGRDSPLHF. The DNA of the CDR3 is TGCGCCAGCAGCGTCCAGGGTAGGGATTCACCCCTCCACTTT. Looking up the rest from reference TRBV5-1 and TRBJ1-6 gives the full variable domain: KAGVTQTPRYLIKTRGQQVTLSCSPISGHRSVSWYQQTPGQGLQFLFEYFSETQRNKGNFPGRFSGRQFSNSRSEMNVSTLELGDSALYLCASSVQGRDSPLHFGNGTRLTVT.

The CDR3 protein is CASSVVPRGETQYF. CDR3 nucleotide sequence: TGTGCCAGCAGCGTTGTCCCTAGGGGAGAGACCCAGTACTTC. The chain couples TRBV9 to TRBJ2-5; possible D gene TRBD1, 5 bases. The germline CDR1 and CDR2 sequences are SGDLS and YYNGEE. The CDR3 covers 14 residues. V was pared by 2 bases and J by 4 bases, with 12 bases between.

The CDR3 DNA reads as TGTGCCAGCAGCACAAGACGCCGGGACAGGGGGCTCACAGATACGCAGTATTTT. Its protein is CASSTRRRDRGLTDTQYF. The chain links TRBV11-2 to TRBJ2-3, with 12 positions matching TRBD1. Germline CDR1 and CDR2: SGHAT and FQNNGV. With 5 bases clipped from V and 2 bases from J, the junction kept 11 bases outside the gene matches. CDR3 length: 18 residues. The full variable domain, completed using reference TRBV11-2 and TRBJ2-3, is EAGVAQSPRYKIIEKRQSVAFWCNPISGHATLYWYQQILGQGPKLLIQFQNNGVVDDSQLPKDRFSAERLKGVDSTLKIQPAKLEDSAVYLCASSTRRRDRGLTDTQYFGPGTRLTVL.

This clone was counted a single time. The chain joins TRBV7-9 to TRBJ2-2; D is unclear. Germline V gives CDR1 SEHNR, CDR2 FQNEAQ (reference sequence). The CDR3 is made up of 17 amino acids. Trimming took 1 base from V and 0 from J, leaving 12 bases between them. CDR3 in amino acids: CASSLGFLGTNTGELFF. In DNA form, the CDR3 reads TGTGCCAGCAGCTTAGGGTTCCTTGGGACGAACACCGGGGAGCTGTTTTTT.

Only a few counts were recorded for this clone. This chain joins TRBV6-1 and TRBJ2-7, with TRBD2 as a possible D gene (5 bases). Germline lookup yields CDR1 MNHNS and CDR2 SASEGT. Trimming left V 0 bases short and J 0 bases short, with 12 bases between. This CDR3 comprises 16 residues. CDR3 amino acids: CASSEALVGSSYEQYF. The CDR3, as DNA: TGTGCCAGCAGTGAAGCGTTAGTGGGGAGCTCCTACGAGCAGTACTTC.

This clone was counted a few times. The chain couples TRBV29-1 to TRBJ2-1; the D call may be TRBD1 or TRBD2 (5 bases each). Germline V gives CDR1 SQVTM, CDR2 ANQGSEA. This CDR3 spans 12 amino acids. V lost 3 bases, J lost 4 bases, and 7 bases lay in between. CDR3 bases: TGCAGCGTTGACGAGGGGTACAATGAGCAGTTCTTC. This encodes CSVDEGYNEQFF.

This clone was observed a few times. V usage is TRBV12-5 and J usage is TRBJ2-5, with 7 bases aligning to TRBD1. Germline V gene sequence: CDR1 LGHNT, CDR2 FRNRAP. J was trimmed by 3 bases and V by 2 bases; bases with no gene match: 6. CDR3 length: 15 amino acids. The CDR3 DNA is TGTGCTAGTGGTTTGTTTAACAGGGGAAAAGAGACCCAGTACTTC. It specifies CASGLFNRGKETQYF.

The chain joins TRBV2 to TRBJ1-4; D not resolved. Germline loops: CDR1 SNHLY, CDR2 FYNNEI. The CDR3 has 12 amino acids. V lost 6 bases and J lost 8, with 10 bases in between. CDR3 DNA: TGTGCCAGCAGGGTAGGAAGGGAAAAACTGTTTTTT. It is translated as CASRVGREKLFF.

In its sample, this clone was seen a few times. CDR3 residues: CASSMYTVYGYTF. The CDR3 nucleotides read TGTGCCAGTAGTATGTACACAGTCTATGGCTACACCTTC. V is TRBV19 and J is TRBJ1-2; D ambiguous. The CDR3 totals 13 residues. Trimming shortened V by 3 bases and J by 4 bases, and 9 bases separated the two germline ends. Germline V gene sequence: CDR1 LNHDA, CDR2 SQIVND (reference sequence). Full variable domain (remainder filled in from reference TRBV19 and TRBJ1-2): DGGITQSPKYLFRKEGQNVTLSCEQNLNHDAMYWYRQDPGQGLRLIYYSQIVNDFQKGDIAEGYSVSREKKESFPLTVTSAQKNPTAFYLCASSMYTVYGYTFGSGTRLTVV.

V usage is TRBV10-3 and J usage is TRBJ2-1, with TRBD1 matching over 8 bases. Trimming at V came to 4 bases and at J to 10 bases, leaving 12 bases not matched to a gene. Germline V gene data show CDR1 as ENHRY and CDR2 as SYGVKD. The CDR3 totals 15 residues. The CDR3 sequence is CAISATTGGSREQFF. Written as DNA, the CDR3 is TGTGCCATCAGTGCTACCACAGGGGGTTCGCGGGAGCAGTTCTTC.

This clone has only one observation. The chain combines TRBV7-9 with TRBJ2-7, with TRBD2 as a possible D gene (5 bases). This CDR3 region has 16 residues. Germline assignment: CDR1 SEHNR and CDR2 FQNEAQ (reference sequence). Trimming left V 0 bases short and J 1 base short, with 13 bases between. CDR3 region: CASSLALRAGSYEQYF. In DNA, the CDR3 is TGTGCCAGCAGCTTAGCTTTGAGGGCTGGGTCCTACGAGCAGTACTTC.

The V call is TRBV5-5, the J call TRBJ1-5; D is undetermined. Germline V gene lookup returns CDR1 SGHKS and CDR2 YYEKEE (reference sequence). Trimming shortened V by 2 bases and J by 0 bases, and 6 bases separated the two germline ends. This CDR3 contains 14 residues. CDR3 nucleotide sequence: TGTGCCAGCAGCTTCCATAATAGCAATCAGCCCCAGCATTTT. Translating it yields CASSFHNSNQPQHF.

This chain connects TRBV5-8 to TRBJ2-5; TRBD2 aligns across 13 bases. After removal of 4 bases from V and 4 bases from J, the junction contained 16 bases not matched to a gene. Germline CDR1 reads SGHTS; CDR2 reads YDEGEE. The CDR3 is made up of 19 amino acids. The CDR3 region is CASSVVSRVRLAGGETQYF. The CDR3 DNA follows: TGTGCCAGCAGCGTCGTCTCGAGGGTGCGACTAGCGGGAGGAGAGACCCAGTACTTC.

The J gene is TRBJ2-1, the V gene TRBV7-2, with D perhaps TRBD1 (6 bases). V lost 5 bases, J lost 7 bases, and 18 bases lay in between. Per the germline V gene, CDR1 is SGHTA and CDR2 is FQGNSA. This CDR3 has 15 amino acids. CDR3 protein: CASSPLQGPGNEQFF. CDR3 DNA sequence: TGTGCCAGCAGCCCACTCCAGGGGCCGGGGAATGAGCAGTTCTTC.

This clone has more than one count but fewer than ten. The chain is built from TRBV9 and TRBJ2-1, with a tentative D call TRBD1 (5 bases). The CDR3 is made up of 20 amino acids. The germline V gene has CDR1 SGDLS and CDR2 YYNGEE. Trimming took 0 bases from V and 3 from J, leaving 25 bases between them. The DNA of the CDR3 is TGTGCCAGCAGCGTAGAGTTCGGAGATTGGACACTCGAACGCTACAATGAGCAGTTCTTC. It encodes CASSVEFGDWTLERYNEQFF.

CDR3 loop: CASSWTGGASAGELFF. Here the CDR3 DNA reads TGTGCCAGCAGCTGGACAGGGGGCGCGTCAGCCGGGGAGCTGTTTTTT. The rearrangement uses TRBV7-2 and TRBJ2-2; the match to TRBD1 covers 11 bases. Looked up from germline, CDR1 is SGHTA and CDR2 is FQGNSA. The CDR3 has 16 amino acids. V gave up 4 bases and J gave up 6 bases; unmatched junction bases: 7.

CDR3 in DNA: TGTGCCAGCAGCTTAGACAGCCCCAGAGGATACGAGCAGTACTTC. Encoded protein: CASSLDSPRGYEQYF. V gene TRBV7-2 combines with J gene TRBJ2-7; D ambiguous. Trimming took 1 base from V and 4 from J, leaving 14 bases between them. This CDR3 contains 15 residues. The V gene's germline CDR1 is SGHTA and CDR2 FQGNSA.